Reported below is one T cell receptor beta chain. The antigen is not known. Trimming removed 6 bases from V and 11 bases from J; junction bases left unmatched: 16. The CDR3 spans 14 residues. The V gene's germline CDR1 is DFQATT and CDR2 SNEGSKA (reference sequence). The data originate from a study of blood T cells in healthy people across ages. Findings and caveats of the study: There was a strong correlation between TCR beta diversity and naive T cell percentage. Nothing was known about donor CMV status, and this possibly confounded expanded clonotype changes.

The second PCR ran about 6 to 11 cycles with a sample-barcoded 5' primer and J-beta primers. TCRdb re-called the 5' RACE reads through MiXCR, storing one row per CDR3 protein. The data contain over 1,500,000 distinct CDR3 sequences, about 39% of them seen just once; the ten biggest clones take up more than 20%. V is TRBV20-1 and J is TRBJ2-4, with 7 bases matching TRBD1. The sample consisted of blood. The receptor comes from a human donor in good health. The CDR3 DNA follows: TGCAGTGCAACACCGGGACAGTTTAGGGGCTTTCAGTACTTC. It yields the protein CSATPGQFRGFQYF.